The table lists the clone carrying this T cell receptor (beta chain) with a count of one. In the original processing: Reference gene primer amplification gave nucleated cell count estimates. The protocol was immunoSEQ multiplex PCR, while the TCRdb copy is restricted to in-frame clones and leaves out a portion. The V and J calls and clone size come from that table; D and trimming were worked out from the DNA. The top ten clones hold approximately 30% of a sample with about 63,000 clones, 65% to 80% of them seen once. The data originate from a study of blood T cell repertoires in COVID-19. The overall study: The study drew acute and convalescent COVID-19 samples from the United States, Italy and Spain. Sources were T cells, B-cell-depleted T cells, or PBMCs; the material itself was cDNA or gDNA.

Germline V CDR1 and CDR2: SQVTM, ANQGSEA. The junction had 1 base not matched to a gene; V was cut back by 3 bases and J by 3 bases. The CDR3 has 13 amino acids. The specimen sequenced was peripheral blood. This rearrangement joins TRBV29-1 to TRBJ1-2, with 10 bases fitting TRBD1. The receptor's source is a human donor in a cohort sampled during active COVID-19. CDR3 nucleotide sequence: TGCAGCGTTGAGACAGGGGGCGACTATGGCTACACCTTC. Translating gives CSVETGGDYGYTF.